This TCR beta chain is from a study of CD8+CD57+ T cells in acquired aplastic anemia. Both TCR beta VDJ combination and CDR3 sequence profiling were carried out. Genomic DNA was the template for this profiling. Each CDR3 protein gets one entry after TCRdb re-called the reads with MiXCR. In the table there are under 350,000 distinct CDR3 sequences, 55% to 65% of which are singletons. Regarding this clonotype: Lacking the conserved final phenylalanine or tryptophan, this CDR3 likely reflects a read error.

With 4 bases clipped from V and 3 bases from J, the junction kept 9 bases outside the gene matches. The CDR3 runs to 16 residues. The chain is built from TRBV12-3 or TRBV12-4 and TRBJ2-7; 10 nucleotides agree with TRBD2. Sequencing was carried out using sorted CD4+, CD8+, or CD8+CD57+ T cells (not recorded which) from PBMCs. The source is a human donor with severe aplastic anemia or a healthy control (not recorded which). The CDR3 spells CASSSSGLAAYYEQYL. In DNA form, the CDR3 reads TGTGCCAGCAGTTCTTCCGGACTAGCGGCCTACTACGAGCAGTACCTC.